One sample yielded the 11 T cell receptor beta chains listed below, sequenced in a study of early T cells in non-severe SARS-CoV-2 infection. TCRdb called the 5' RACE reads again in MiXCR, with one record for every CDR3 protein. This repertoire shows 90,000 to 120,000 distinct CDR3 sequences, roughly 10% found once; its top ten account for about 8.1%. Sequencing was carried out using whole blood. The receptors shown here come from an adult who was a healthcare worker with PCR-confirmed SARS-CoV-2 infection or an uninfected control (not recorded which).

The DNA of the CDR3 is TGTGCCAGCAGTGTGGAGGTAGAGGCCGAGCAGTACTTC. Translation: CASSVEVEAEQYF. The chain couples TRBV2 to TRBJ2-7; D might be TRBD2 (5 bases). V was clipped by 4 bases and J by 6 bases, with 13 bases between them. CDR3 length equals 13 residues. Germline CDR1 SNHLY, CDR2 FYNNEI.

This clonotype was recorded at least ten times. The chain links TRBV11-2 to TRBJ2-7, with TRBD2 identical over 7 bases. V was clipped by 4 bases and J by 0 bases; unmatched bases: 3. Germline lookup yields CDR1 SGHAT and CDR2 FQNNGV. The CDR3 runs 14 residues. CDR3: CASSYGGSSYEQYF. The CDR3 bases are TGTGCCAGCAGCTACGGGGGGAGCTCCTACGAGCAGTACTTC.

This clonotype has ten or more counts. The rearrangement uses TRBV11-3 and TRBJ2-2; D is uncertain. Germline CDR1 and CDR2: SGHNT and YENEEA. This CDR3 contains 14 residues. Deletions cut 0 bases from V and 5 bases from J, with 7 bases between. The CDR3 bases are TGTGCCAGCAGCTTAGAGCCTCTGACCGGGGAGCTGTTTTTT. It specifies CASSLEPLTGELFF.

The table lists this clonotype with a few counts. CDR3 DNA: TGCAGTGCTAACGCGCGAGGGGGCGGTCTAGATCAGCCCCAGCATTTT. Protein sequence: CSANARGGGLDQPQHF. The chain has TRBV20-1 and TRBJ1-5; TRBD1 agrees at 7 bases. Germline loops: CDR1 DFQATT, CDR2 SNEGSKA (reference sequence). Unmatched junction bases numbered 14, after V lost 4 bases and J lost 5 bases. The length of the CDR3 is 16 residues.

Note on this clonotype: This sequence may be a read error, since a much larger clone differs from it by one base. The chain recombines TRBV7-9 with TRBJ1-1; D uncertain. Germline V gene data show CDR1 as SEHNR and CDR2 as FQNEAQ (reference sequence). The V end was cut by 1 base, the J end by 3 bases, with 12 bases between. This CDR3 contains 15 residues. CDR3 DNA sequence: TGTGCCAGCAGCTTAGTGCCGTGGGAGGACACTGAAGCTTTCTTT. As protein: CASSLVPWEDTEAFF.

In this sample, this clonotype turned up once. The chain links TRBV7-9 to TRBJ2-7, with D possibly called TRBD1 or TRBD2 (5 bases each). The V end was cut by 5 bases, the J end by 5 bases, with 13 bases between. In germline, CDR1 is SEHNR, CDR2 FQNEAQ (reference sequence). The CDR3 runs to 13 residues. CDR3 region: CASSRDRADEQYF. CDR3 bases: TGTGCCAGCAGCCGGGACCGTGCAGACGAGCAGTACTTC.

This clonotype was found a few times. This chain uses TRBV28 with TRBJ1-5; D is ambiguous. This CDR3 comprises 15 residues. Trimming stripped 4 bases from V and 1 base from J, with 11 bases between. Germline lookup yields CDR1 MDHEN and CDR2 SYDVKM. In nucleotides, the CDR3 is TGTGCCAGCAGTTCCCGCATGGGGAGCAATCAGCCCCAGCATTTT. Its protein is CASSSRMGSNQPQHF.

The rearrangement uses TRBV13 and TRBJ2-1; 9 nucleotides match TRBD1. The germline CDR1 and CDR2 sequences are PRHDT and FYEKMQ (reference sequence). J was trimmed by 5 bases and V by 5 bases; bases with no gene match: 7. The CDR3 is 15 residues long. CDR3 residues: CASSKGQGSDNEQFF. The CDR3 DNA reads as TGTGCCAGCAGCAAGGGACAGGGAAGTGACAATGAGCAGTTCTTC.

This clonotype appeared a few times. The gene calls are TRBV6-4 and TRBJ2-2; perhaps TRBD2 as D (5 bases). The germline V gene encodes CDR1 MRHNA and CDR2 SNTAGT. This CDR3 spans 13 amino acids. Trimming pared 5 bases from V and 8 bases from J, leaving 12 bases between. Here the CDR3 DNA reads TGTGCCAGCAGTCCCCAGGAGGAGGGGGAGCTGTTTTTT. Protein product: CASSPQEEGELFF.

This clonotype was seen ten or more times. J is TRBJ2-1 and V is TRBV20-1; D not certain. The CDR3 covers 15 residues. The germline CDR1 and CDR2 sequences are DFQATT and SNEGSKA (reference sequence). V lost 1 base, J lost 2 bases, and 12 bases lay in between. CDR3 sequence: CSARAVSRAYNEQFF. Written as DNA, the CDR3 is TGCAGTGCTAGAGCAGTCTCACGAGCCTACAATGAGCAGTTCTTC.

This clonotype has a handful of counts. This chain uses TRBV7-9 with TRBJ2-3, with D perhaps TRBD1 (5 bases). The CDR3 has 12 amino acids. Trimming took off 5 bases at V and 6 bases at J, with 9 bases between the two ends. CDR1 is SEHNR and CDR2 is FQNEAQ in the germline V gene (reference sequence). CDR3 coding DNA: TGTGCCAGCAGCCCAAGACAGGATACGCAGTATTTT. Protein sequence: CASSPRQDTQYF.